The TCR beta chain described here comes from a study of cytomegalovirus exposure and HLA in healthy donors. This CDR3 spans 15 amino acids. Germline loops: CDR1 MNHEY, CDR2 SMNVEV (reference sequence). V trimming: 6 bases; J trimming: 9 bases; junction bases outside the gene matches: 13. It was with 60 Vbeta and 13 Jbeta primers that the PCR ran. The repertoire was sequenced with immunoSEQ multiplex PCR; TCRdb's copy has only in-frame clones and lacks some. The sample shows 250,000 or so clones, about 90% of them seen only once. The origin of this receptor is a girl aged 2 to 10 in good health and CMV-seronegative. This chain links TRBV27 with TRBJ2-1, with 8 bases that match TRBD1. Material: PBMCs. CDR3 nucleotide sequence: TGTGCCAGCAGATATTGGACAGGGAGTGACGGTGAGCAGTTCTTC. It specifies CASRYWTGSDGEQFF.